The T cell receptor beta chain described here comes from a study of T cell repertoires in ileal Crohn's disease. Study-wide background: Every patient was operated on for stricturing (roughly 60%) or penetrating (approximately 40%) complications.

Assay used: immunoSEQ multiplex PCR; TCRdb lists only in-frame clones, some missing. The sample records fewer than 20,000 clones, about 90% being singletons. Findings and limits, study-wide: Mucosal expansions were suggested to be mainly CD8 T cells.

This clone was observed once. Its specificity is not known. The CDR3 contains 13 residues. The trim removed 5 bases at V and 5 bases at J, leaving 1 base unmatched. From germline, CDR1 is SGDLS and CDR2 YYNGEE. The sample consisted of ileal tissue. The V gene is TRBV9, the J gene TRBJ2-3; the match to TRBD2 covers 11 bases. This receptor was taken from an adult with Crohn's disease. CDR3 sequence: CASSSGREDTQYF. CDR3 in DNA: TGTGCCAGCAGTAGCGGGAGGGAAGATACGCAGTATTTT.